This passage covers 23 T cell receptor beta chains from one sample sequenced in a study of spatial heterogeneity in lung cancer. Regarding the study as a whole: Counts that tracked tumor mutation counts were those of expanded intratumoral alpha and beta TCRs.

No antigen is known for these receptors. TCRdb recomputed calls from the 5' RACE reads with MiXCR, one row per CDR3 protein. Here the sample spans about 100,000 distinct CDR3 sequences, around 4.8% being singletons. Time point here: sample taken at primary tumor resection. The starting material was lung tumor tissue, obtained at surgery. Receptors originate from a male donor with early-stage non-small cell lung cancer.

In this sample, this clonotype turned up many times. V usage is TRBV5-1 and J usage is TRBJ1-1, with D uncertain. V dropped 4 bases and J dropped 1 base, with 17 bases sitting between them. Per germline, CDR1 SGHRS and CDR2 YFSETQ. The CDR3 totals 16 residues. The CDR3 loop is CASSLDPGGTNTEAFF. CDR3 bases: TGCGCCAGCAGCCTGGACCCTGGAGGTACGAACACTGAAGCTTTCTTT.

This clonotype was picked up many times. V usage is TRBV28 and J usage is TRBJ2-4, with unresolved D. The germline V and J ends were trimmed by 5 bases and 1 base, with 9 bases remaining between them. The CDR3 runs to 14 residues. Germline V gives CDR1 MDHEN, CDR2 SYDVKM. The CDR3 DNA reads TGTGCCAGCAGTCGGCCCGGGGCCAAAAACATTCAGTACTTC. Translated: CASSRPGAKNIQYF.

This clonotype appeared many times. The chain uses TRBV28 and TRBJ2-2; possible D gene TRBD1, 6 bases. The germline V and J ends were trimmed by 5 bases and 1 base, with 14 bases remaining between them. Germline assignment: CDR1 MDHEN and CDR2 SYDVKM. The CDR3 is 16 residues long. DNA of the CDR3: TGTGCCAGCAGTCCCTCCGGGACAAAGAACACCGGGGAGCTGTTTTTT. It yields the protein CASSPSGTKNTGELFF.

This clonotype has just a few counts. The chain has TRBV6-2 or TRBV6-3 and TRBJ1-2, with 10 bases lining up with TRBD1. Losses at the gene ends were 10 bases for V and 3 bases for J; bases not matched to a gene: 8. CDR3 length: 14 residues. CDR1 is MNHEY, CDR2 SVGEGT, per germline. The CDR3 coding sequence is TGTGCCACACTCCGGGACAGGGGTGACTATGGCTACACCTTC. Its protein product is CATLRDRGDYGYTF.

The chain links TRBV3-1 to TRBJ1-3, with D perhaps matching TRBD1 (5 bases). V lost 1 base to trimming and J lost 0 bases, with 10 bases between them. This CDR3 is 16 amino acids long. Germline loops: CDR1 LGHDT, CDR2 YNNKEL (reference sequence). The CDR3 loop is CASSQGDGLSGNTIYF. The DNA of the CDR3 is TGTGCCAGCAGCCAAGGGGACGGTCTCTCTGGAAACACCATATATTTT.

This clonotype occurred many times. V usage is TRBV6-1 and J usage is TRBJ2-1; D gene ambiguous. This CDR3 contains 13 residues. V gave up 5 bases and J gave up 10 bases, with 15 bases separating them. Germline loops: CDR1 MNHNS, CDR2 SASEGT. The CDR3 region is CASSNYRPREQFF. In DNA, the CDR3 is TGTGCCAGCAGTAACTACCGCCCCAGAGAGCAGTTCTTC.

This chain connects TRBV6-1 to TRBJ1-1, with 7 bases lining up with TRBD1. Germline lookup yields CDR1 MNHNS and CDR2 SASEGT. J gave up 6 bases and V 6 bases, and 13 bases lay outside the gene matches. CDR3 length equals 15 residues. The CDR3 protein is CASREGAPLWAEAFF. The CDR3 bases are TGTGCCAGCAGGGAGGGGGCTCCACTCTGGGCTGAAGCTTTCTTT.

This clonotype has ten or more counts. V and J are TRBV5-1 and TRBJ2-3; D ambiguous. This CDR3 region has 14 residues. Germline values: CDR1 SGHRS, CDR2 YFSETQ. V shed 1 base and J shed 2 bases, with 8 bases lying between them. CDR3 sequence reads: CASSLLGNTDTQYF. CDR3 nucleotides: TGCGCCAGCAGCTTGTTGGGGAACACAGATACGCAGTATTTT. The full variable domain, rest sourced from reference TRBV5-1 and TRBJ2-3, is KAGVTQTPRYLIKTRGQQVTLSCSPISGHRSVSWYQQTPGQGLQFLFEYFSETQRNKGNFPGRFSGRQFSNSRSEMNVSTLELGDSALYLCASSLLGNTDTQYFGPGTRLTVL.

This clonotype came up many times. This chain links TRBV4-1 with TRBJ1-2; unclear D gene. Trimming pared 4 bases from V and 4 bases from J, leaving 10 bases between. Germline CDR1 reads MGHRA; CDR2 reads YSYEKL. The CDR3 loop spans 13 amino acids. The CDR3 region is CASSRAGSYGYTF. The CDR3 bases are TGCGCCAGCAGCCGAGCAGGAAGCTATGGCTACACCTTC.

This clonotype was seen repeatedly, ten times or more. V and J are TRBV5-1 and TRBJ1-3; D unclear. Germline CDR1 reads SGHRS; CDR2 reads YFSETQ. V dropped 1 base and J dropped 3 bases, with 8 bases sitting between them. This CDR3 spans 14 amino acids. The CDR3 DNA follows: TGCGCCAGCAGCTTGATGACGAATGGAAACACCATATATTTT. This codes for CASSLMTNGNTIYF.

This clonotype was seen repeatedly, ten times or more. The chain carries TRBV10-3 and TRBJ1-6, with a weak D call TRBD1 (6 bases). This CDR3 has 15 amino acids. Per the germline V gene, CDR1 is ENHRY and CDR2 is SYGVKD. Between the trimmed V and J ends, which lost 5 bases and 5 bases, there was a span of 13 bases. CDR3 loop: CAISSDRPNNSPLHF. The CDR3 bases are TGTGCCATCAGTTCTGACAGGCCCAATAATTCACCCCTCCACTTT.

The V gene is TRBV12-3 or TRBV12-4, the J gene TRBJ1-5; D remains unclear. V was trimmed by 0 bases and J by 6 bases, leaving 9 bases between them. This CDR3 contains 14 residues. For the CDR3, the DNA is TGTGCCAGCAGTTTAGCCCCCTCGGGTCAGCCCCAGCATTTT. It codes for CASSLAPSGQPQHF.

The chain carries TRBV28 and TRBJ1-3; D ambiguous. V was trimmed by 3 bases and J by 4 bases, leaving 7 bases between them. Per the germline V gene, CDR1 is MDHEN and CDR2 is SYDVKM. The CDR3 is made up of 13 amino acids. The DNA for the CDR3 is TGTGCCAGCAGTTTTGCAGCAGGAAACACCATATATTTT. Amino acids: CASSFAAGNTIYF.

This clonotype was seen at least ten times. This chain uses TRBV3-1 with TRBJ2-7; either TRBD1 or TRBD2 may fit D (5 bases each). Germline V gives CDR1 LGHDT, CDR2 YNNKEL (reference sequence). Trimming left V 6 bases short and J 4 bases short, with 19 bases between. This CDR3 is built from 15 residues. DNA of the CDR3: TGTGCCAGCAGACCGACGTCGGGGCCACCATACGAGCAGTACTTC. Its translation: CASRPTSGPPYEQYF.

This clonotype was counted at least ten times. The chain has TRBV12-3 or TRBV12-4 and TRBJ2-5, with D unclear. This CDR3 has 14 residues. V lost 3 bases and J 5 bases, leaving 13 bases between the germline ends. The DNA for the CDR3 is TGTGCCAGCAGTTTCGGTCTCTCGTCGGAGACCCAGTACTTC. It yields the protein CASSFGLSSETQYF.

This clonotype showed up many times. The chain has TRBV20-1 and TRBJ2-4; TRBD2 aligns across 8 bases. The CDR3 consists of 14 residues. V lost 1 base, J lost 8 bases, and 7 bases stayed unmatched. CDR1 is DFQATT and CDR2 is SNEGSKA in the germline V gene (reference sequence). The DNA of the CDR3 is TGCAGTGCTAGAGGGTCGGGGGGGAGAGACATTCAGTACTTC. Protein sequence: CSARGSGGRDIQYF.

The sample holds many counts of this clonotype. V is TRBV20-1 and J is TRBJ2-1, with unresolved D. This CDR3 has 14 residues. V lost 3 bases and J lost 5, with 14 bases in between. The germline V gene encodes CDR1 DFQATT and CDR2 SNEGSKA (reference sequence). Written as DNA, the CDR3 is TGCAGTGCTAGTGTCGACCCTAGAAACAATGAGCAGTTCTTC. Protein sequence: CSASVDPRNNEQFF.

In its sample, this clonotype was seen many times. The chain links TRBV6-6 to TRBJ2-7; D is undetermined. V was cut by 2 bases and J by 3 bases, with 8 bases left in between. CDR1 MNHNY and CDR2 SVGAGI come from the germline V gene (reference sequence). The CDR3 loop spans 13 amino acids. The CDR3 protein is CASSYDEDYEQYF. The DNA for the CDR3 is TGTGCCAGCAGTTACGATGAGGACTACGAGCAGTACTTC.

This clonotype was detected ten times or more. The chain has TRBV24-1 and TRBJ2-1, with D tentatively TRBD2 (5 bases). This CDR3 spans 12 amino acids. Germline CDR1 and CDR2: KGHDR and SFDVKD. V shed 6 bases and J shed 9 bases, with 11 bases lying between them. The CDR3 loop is CATSLLVGEQFF. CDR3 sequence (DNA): TGTGCCACCAGTTTACTAGTGGGTGAGCAGTTCTTC.

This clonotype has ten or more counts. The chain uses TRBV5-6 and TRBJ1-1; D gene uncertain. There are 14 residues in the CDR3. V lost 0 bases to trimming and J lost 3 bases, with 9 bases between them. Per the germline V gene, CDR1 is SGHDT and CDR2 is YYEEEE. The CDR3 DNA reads TGTGCCAGCAGCTTGGACAGCTACTACACTGAAGCTTTCTTT. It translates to CASSLDSYYTEAFF.

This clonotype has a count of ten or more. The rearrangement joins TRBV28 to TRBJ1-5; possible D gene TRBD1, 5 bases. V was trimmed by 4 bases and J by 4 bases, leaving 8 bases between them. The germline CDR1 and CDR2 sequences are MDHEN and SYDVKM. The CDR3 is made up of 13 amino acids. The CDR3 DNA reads TGTGCCAGCAGTTCCTCAGGGAATCAGCCCCAGCATTTT. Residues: CASSSSGNQPQHF.

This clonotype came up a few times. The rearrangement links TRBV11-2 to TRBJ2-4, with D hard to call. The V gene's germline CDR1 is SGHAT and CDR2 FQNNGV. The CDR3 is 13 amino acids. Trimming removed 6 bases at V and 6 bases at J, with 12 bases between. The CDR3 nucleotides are TGTGCCAGCAGGGTGGGTGGAGCAAACATTCAGTACTTC. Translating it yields CASRVGGANIQYF.

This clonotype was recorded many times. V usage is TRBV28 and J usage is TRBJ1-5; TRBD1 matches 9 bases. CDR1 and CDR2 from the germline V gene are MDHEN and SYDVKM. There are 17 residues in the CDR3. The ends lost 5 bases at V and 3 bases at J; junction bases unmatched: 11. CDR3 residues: CASSPRQGEGVNQPQHF. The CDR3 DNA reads TGTGCCAGCAGTCCCAGACAGGGGGAAGGGGTCAATCAGCCCCAGCATTTT. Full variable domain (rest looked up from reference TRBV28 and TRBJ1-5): DVKVTQSSRYLVKRTGEKVFLECVQDMDHENMFWYRQDPGLGLRLIYFSYDVKMKEKGDIPEGYSVSREKKERFSLILESASTNQTSMYLCASSPRQGEGVNQPQHFGDGTRLSIL.